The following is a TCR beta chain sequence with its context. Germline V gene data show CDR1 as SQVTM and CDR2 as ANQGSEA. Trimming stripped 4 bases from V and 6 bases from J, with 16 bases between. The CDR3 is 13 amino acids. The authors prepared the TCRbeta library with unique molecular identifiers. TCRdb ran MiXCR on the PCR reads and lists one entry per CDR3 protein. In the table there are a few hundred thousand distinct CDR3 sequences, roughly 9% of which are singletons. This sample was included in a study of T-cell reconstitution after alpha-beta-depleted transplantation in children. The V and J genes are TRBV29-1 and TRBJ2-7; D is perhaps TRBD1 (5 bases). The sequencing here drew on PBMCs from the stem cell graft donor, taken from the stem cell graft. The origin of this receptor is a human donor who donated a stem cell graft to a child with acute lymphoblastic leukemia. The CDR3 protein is CSVVSQGGIEQYF. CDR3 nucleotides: TGCAGCGTTGTGTCGCAGGGTGGGATCGAGCAGTACTTC.